Listed below are T cell receptor beta chains from one sample, sequenced in a study of OX40 agonist ivuxolimab in advanced cancers. Produced via immunoSEQ multiplex PCR; TCRdb's table is partial and in-frame only. The data show about 37,000 clones, 70% to 80% seen once. The material was CD4+ or CD8+ T cells sorted from blood, obtained in a trial of the OX40 agonist ivuxolimab. These receptors were taken from an adult with an advanced solid tumor such as melanoma, head and neck, liver or kidney cancer. CDR3s include the opening cysteine and the closing phenylalanine or tryptophan. Fields, in order: V gene, clone size, D gene, J gene, CDR3 protein, CDR3 DNA. The D gene is left open where the match is weak. Some rows have no size entry. The others give once, few or many, or a class for an expanded clone.

TRBV5-5	NA	NA	TRBJ2-7	CASSLQTDYEQYF	TGCGCCAGCAGCCTGCAGACGGACTACGAGCAGTACTTC
TRBV7-3	NA	NA	TRBJ1-1	CASRGNTEAFF	TGTGCCAGCAGGGGGAACACTGAAGCTTTCTTT
TRBV29-1	NA	TRBD1	TRBJ1-1	CSVILRQGKVNTEAFF	TGCAGCGTTATCTTGAGACAGGGTAAGGTCAACACTGAAGCTTTCTTT
TRBV30	NA	NA	TRBJ1-4	CAWTTLGQGTNEKLFF	TGTGCCTGGACCACCCTCGGCCAGGGAACTAATGAAAAACTGTTTTTT
TRBV21-1	NA	NA	TRBJ2-7	CASSKAIGGRSYEQYF	TGTGCCAGCAGCAAAGCAATAGGGGGCCGCTCCTACGAGCAGTACTTC
TRBV11-2	once	NA	TRBJ1-1	CASSARHGEGTEAFF	TGTGCCAGCAGCGCCCGCCACGGGGAAGGCACTGAAGCTTTCTTT
TRBV30	NA	TRBD1	TRBJ1-1	CAWSGQGGNTEAFF	TGTGCCTGGAGTGGACAGGGGGGGAACACTGAAGCTTTCTTT
TRBV19	NA	NA	TRBJ2-7	CASSASGYAYEQYF	TGTGCCAGTAGCGCATCTGGGTATGCCTACGAGCAGTACTTC
TRBV28	NA	NA	TRBJ2-6	CASMGLDGAAGANVLTF	TGTGCCAGCATGGGATTAGACGGGGCGGCGGGGGCCAACGTCCTGACTTTC
TRBV11-2	NA	TRBD2	TRBJ2-7	CASSSLVGTRGHEQYF	TGTGCCAGCAGCTCCCTAGTAGGGACTAGAGGTCACGAGCAGTACTTC
TRBV21-1	NA	NA	TRBJ2-1	CASSKEQTPYNEQFF	TGTGCCAGCAGCAAAGAACAGACTCCTTACAATGAGCAGTTCTTC
TRBV6-9	NA	NA	TRBJ1-2	CASSYSSGGQYGYTF	TGTGCCAGCAGTTACTCAAGTGGGGGGCAGTATGGCTACACCTTC
TRBV5-5	NA	TRBD1	TRBJ2-5	CASSQGTAETQYF	TGTGCCAGCAGCCAAGGGACAGCAGAGACCCAGTACTTC
TRBV27	NA	TRBD1	TRBJ1-3	CASSPDRAGNTIYF	TGTGCCAGCAGTCCTGACAGGGCTGGAAACACCATATATTTT
TRBV14	NA	NA	TRBJ2-3	CASSQGAGLSTDTQYF	TGTGCCAGCAGCCAAGGGGCGGGACTCAGCACAGATACGCAGTATTTT
TRBV15	NA	TRBD2	TRBJ2-5	CATSRVAGGAGTQYF	TGTGCCACCAGCAGAGTGGCGGGGGGGGCCGGGACCCAGTACTTC
TRBV18	NA	TRBD1	TRBJ2-3	CASSPKGQAQDTQYF	TGTGCCAGCTCACCAAAAGGACAGGCGCAAGATACGCAGTATTTT
TRBV19	NA	NA	TRBJ2-7	CASKDSDSYEQYF	TGTGCCAGTAAGGACAGTGACTCCTACGAGCAGTACTTC
TRBV7-9	NA	NA	TRBJ2-5	CASSGDSQETQYF	TGTGCCAGCAGCGGAGACAGCCAAGAGACCCAGTACTTC
TRBV14	NA	NA	TRBJ1-6	CASSQDLGNSPLHF	TGTGCCAGCAGCCAAGATCTCGGGAATTCACCCCTCCACTTT